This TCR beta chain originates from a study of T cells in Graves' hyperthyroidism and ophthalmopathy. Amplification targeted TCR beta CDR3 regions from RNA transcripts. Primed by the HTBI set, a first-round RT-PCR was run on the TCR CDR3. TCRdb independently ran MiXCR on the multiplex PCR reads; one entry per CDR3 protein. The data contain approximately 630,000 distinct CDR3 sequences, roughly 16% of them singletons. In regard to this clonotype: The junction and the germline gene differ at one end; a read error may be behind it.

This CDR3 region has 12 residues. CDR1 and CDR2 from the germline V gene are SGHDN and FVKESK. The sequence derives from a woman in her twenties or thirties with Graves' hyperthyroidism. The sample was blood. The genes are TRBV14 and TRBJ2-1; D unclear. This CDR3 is CTSSKPADEQFF. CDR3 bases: TGTACCAGCAGCAAGCCGGCGGATGAGCAGTTCTTC.